A single sample gave rise to the 13 T cell receptor beta chains below, sequenced in a study of early stage breast cancer tumors (dated by TCRdb to about 2017). The library was prepared using the immunoSEQ multiplex PCR assay. In TCRdb, the immuneACCESS table is reduced to in-frame sequences with V and J assigned. These tables do not hold every clone; where another copy was compared, an unresolved V gene accounts for under half, and the others remain unexplained. The sample table records tens of thousands of clones; around 69% of these occur just once. In total, the top ten clones hold more than 5.5% of the sample. Material: blood. The receptors come from a person aged 50-59 years with breast cancer.

This clone was detected only once. The rearrangement joins TRBV7-2 to TRBJ1-4; D gene uncertain. Trimming stripped 5 bases from V and 8 bases from J, with 21 bases between. This CDR3 has 16 residues. Germline CDR1 SGHTA, CDR2 FQGNSA. The CDR3 region is CASSKGLGVSKEKLFF. The CDR3 bases are TGTGCCAGCAGCAAAGGACTCGGGGTCTCGAAGGAAAAACTGTTTTTT.

The V gene is TRBV9, the J gene TRBJ2-3; 16 bases map to TRBD2. J was trimmed by 4 bases and V by 3 bases; bases with no gene match: 2. The germline CDR1 and CDR2 sequences are SGDLS and YYNGEE. The CDR3 consists of 16 residues. DNA of the CDR3: TGTGCCAGCAGCGGAGGGACTAGCGGGAGGGCAGATACGCAGTATTTT. Residues: CASSGGTSGRADTQYF.

The V call is TRBV7-8, the J call TRBJ2-7, with 8 bases that match TRBD2. Germline CDR1 reads SGHVS; CDR2 reads FQNEAQ. The CDR3 sequence is 15 residues long. J was trimmed by 3 bases and V by 5 bases; bases with no gene match: 9. DNA for the CDR3: TGTGCCAGCAGCCCCTGGACTAGCTTCGACTACGAGCAGTACTTC. It translates to CASSPWTSFDYEQYF.

This chain links TRBV11-2 with TRBJ2-7; TRBD2 matches 7 bases. Per germline, CDR1 SGHAT and CDR2 FQNNGV. CDR3 size: 14 residues. Unmatched junction bases numbered 5, after V lost 2 bases and J lost 4 bases. The CDR3 sequence: CASSLYRGSYEQYF. The DNA for the CDR3 is TGTGCCAGCAGCTTATATCGCGGGAGTTACGAGCAGTACTTC.

The chain combines TRBV4-1 with TRBJ2-5, with TRBD1 as a possible D gene (5 bases). There are 14 residues in the CDR3. Per germline, CDR1 MGHRA and CDR2 YSYEKL. Trimming shortened V by 2 bases and J by 5 bases, and 12 bases separated the two germline ends. This CDR3 is CASSQQGSSETQYF. Written as DNA, the CDR3 is TGCGCCAGCAGCCAACAGGGTAGTAGTGAGACCCAGTACTTC.

V and J are TRBV29-1 and TRBJ2-5; tentatively, D is TRBD2 (6 bases). The germline gives CDR1 SQVTM, CDR2 ANQGSEA. Trimming removed 1 base at V and 7 bases at J, with 10 bases between. The CDR3 sequence is 12 residues long. The DNA for the CDR3 is TGCAGCGTTGAAGCGGGCGGGGTGACCCAGTACTTC. As protein: CSVEAGGVTQYF.

The chain is built from TRBV11-2 and TRBJ2-3; the match to TRBD2 covers 9 bases. The V gene end was trimmed by 4 bases and the J gene end by 9 bases; junction bases not matched to a gene: 11. This CDR3 has 15 amino acids. Germline V lookup: CDR1 SGHAT, CDR2 FQNNGV. CDR3 in DNA: TGTGCCAGCAGCTACAATCTCGCGGGGGGGGACACGCAGTATTTT. This translates into CASSYNLAGGDTQYF.

The chain has TRBV19 and TRBJ2-1, with 11 bases that match TRBD2. CDR1 is LNHDA, CDR2 SQIVND, per germline (reference sequence). V was clipped by 6 bases and J by 7 bases; unmatched bases: 8. CDR3 length: 15 amino acids. The CDR3 coding sequence is TGTGCCAGTAGGGAACTAGCGGGAGTATCAAATGAGCAGTTCTTC. As protein: CASRELAGVSNEQFF.

This clone is a singleton in its sample. The V gene is TRBV4-2, the J gene TRBJ2-3, with D uncertain. Germline CDR1 LGHNA, CDR2 YNFKEQ. This CDR3 comprises 15 residues. V lost 1 base and J 0 bases, leaving 8 bases between the germline ends. CDR3 sequence (DNA): TGTGCCAGCAGCCAAGCATGGGCGAGCACAGATACGCAGTATTTT. Translated: CASSQAWASTDTQYF.

This clone appeared a few times. The rearrangement joins TRBV10-1 to TRBJ2-5; D is undetermined. V shed 0 bases and J shed 3 bases, with 5 bases lying between them. There are 13 residues in the CDR3. The V gene's germline CDR1 is WNHNN and CDR2 SYGVQD (reference sequence). In DNA form, the CDR3 reads TGCGCCAGCAGTGAGTCAAGAGAAGAGACCCAGTACTTC. This encodes CASSESREETQYF.

This clone appeared once. The V and J genes are TRBV11-2 and TRBJ2-7, with 7 nucleotides matching TRBD1. There are 14 residues in the CDR3. Germline V gene lookup returns CDR1 SGHAT and CDR2 FQNNGV. The V segment lost 1 base and the J segment 3 bases; nucleotides outside the gene matches: 3. For the CDR3, the DNA is TGTGCCAGCAGCTTAGCGCCAGGGGGCTACGAGCAGTACGTC. As protein: CASSLAPGGYEQYV.

V and J are TRBV5-1 and TRBJ2-3, with 12 bases identical to TRBD2. The trim removed 5 bases at V and 0 bases at J, leaving 1 base unmatched. Germline V gene sequence: CDR1 SGHRS, CDR2 YFSETQ. CDR3 length: 15 residues. The CDR3 bases are TGCGCCAGCAGGGGACTAGCGGGTAGCACAGATACGCAGTATTTT. It is translated as CASRGLAGSTDTQYF.

This chain connects TRBV6-1 to TRBJ1-2; the match to TRBD1 covers 8 bases. The junction had 14 bases not matched to a gene; V was cut back by 10 bases and J by 7 bases. This CDR3 contains 14 residues. Germline loops: CDR1 MNHNS, CDR2 SASEGT. The CDR3 region is CATRTIDRGRGYTF. DNA of the CDR3: TGTGCCACTCGGACGATCGACAGGGGTCGTGGCTACACCTTC.